A single sample gave rise to the 21 T cell receptor beta chains below, sequenced in a study of CD8 T cells in Susac syndrome. Reverse transcription of 0.5 to 1 ug RNA was performed with random hexamers. TCRdb reprocessed the immunoSEQ multiplex PCR reads with MiXCR, giving one entry per CDR3 protein. The data hold over 150,000 distinct CDR3 sequences, with over 90% observed a single time. Sequencing was performed on CD4+ T cells from PBMCs. These TCRs come from a human donor with multiple sclerosis.

V is TRBV5-4 and J is TRBJ1-2; D not resolved. The germline CDR1 and CDR2 sequences are SGHNT and YYREEE (reference sequence). This CDR3 region has 14 residues. V was cut by 2 bases and J by 0 bases, with 8 bases left in between. The CDR3 reads CASSFERANYGYTF. The CDR3 DNA follows: TGTGCCAGCAGCTTCGAGCGGGCTAACTATGGCTACACCTTC.

The V call is TRBV12-3 or TRBV12-4, the J call TRBJ1-5; D not resolved. The CDR3 runs 13 residues. Trimming pared 3 bases from V and 4 bases from J, leaving 7 bases between. As DNA, the CDR3 is TGTGCCAGCAGTTTCCGCACAAATCAGCCCCAGCATTTT. Translated: CASSFRTNQPQHF.

This chain links TRBV6-5 with TRBJ2-5; no clear D. V dropped 8 bases and J dropped 4 bases, with 14 bases sitting between them. Germline CDR1 is MNHEY and CDR2 is SVGAGI. This CDR3 comprises 13 residues. The CDR3 nucleotides are TGTGCCAGCCGCTCAAAAGCGCGAGAGACCCAGTACTTC. Amino acid sequence: CASRSKARETQYF.

This clonotype came up once. The chain joins TRBV5-1 to TRBJ2-3; 7 bases line up with TRBD1. Unmatched junction bases numbered 5, after V lost 2 bases and J lost 2 bases. This CDR3 is built from 15 residues. From germline, CDR1 is SGHRS and CDR2 YFSETQ. Written as DNA, the CDR3 is TGCGCCAGCAGCTTAAATACAGGGGCCACAGATACGCAGTATTTT. It specifies CASSLNTGATDTQYF.

This clonotype was observed once. At one boundary the junction diverges from the germline segment, which might be a read error. The chain carries TRBV9 and TRBJ1-3, with D uncertain. The CDR3 runs 15 residues. The germline V gene has CDR1 SGDLS and CDR2 YYNGEE. The CDR3 is CASSRGDWSENTIYF. The CDR3 DNA reads as TGTGCCAGCAGCCGCGGGGATTGGTCTGAAAACACCATATATTTT.

This chain connects TRBV11-2 to TRBJ2-3; D may be TRBD2 (5 bases). CDR3 length equals 15 residues. Germline V gene lookup returns CDR1 SGHAT and CDR2 FQNNGV. Deletions cut 2 bases from V and 2 bases from J, with 11 bases between. CDR3 in amino acids: CASSLTAGFTDTQYF. The DNA of the CDR3 is TGTGCCAGCAGCTTAACGGCGGGTTTCACAGATACGCAGTATTTT.

This chain joins TRBV18 and TRBJ2-7; 9 positions agree with TRBD2. V trimming: 2 bases; J trimming: 5 bases; junction bases outside the gene matches: 4. There are 14 residues in the CDR3. The germline V gene has CDR1 KGHSH and CDR2 LQKENI. CDR3 region: CASSPAGGVDEQYF. CDR3 nucleotide sequence: TGTGCCAGCTCACCAGCGGGAGGGGTAGACGAGCAGTACTTC.

This chain uses TRBV18 with TRBJ2-7; D is unclear. V was shortened by 3 bases and J by 1 base, with 13 bases between the two germline ends. CDR3 length: 15 residues. CDR1 and CDR2 (germline): KGHSH, LQKENI. The CDR3 reads CASSPLPTPSYEQYF. As DNA, the CDR3 is TGTGCCAGCTCACCCCTTCCGACTCCATCCTACGAGCAGTACTTC.

This chain uses TRBV6-1 with TRBJ2-3, with 7 bases aligning to TRBD2. There are 16 residues in the CDR3. The ends lost 8 bases at V and 0 bases at J; junction bases unmatched: 11. Germline assignment: CDR1 MNHNS and CDR2 SASEGT. CDR3 nucleotides: TGTGCCAGCGGGGTGGGGGGGAGCACTAGCACAGATACGCAGTATTTT. It is translated as CASGVGGSTSTDTQYF.

V is TRBV2 and J is TRBJ1-4, with a tentative D call TRBD1 (5 bases). V lost 6 bases, J lost 0 bases, and 8 bases lay in between. Germline assignment: CDR1 SNHLY and CDR2 FYNNEI. The CDR3 covers 14 residues. The CDR3 is CASRQGSTNEKLFF. The CDR3 nucleotides read TGTGCCAGCAGGCAGGGTTCAACTAATGAAAAACTGTTTTTT.

The CDR3 DNA reads TGTGCCAGCAGCTTCTCGGGACAGAGCTACGAGCAGTACTTC. Amino acid sequence: CASSFSGQSYEQYF. The rearrangement joins TRBV11-2 to TRBJ2-7; 7 bases are a match to TRBD1. Germline-derived CDR1 and CDR2 are SGHAT and FQNNGV. The length of the CDR3 is 14 residues. The junction had 5 bases not matched to a gene; V was cut back by 3 bases and J by 3 bases.

The chain recombines TRBV30 with TRBJ2-3; 8 bases align to TRBD2. CDR1 and CDR2 from the germline V gene are GTSNPN and SVGIG (reference sequence). The junction had 3 bases not matched to a gene; V was cut back by 1 base and J by 6 bases. This CDR3 has 13 amino acids. The CDR3 loop reads CAWSGTSSDTQYF. The CDR3 coding sequence is TGTGCCTGGAGTGGGACTAGCTCGGATACGCAGTATTTT.

The chain employs TRBV6-2 or TRBV6-3 and TRBJ2-7; tentative D call: TRBD2 (5 bases). CDR3 length equals 15 residues. The V gene lost 8 bases and the J gene lost 1 base, with 18 bases spanning the gap. Per germline, CDR1 MNHEY and CDR2 SVGEGT. CDR3 sequence reads: CASRPPGSESYEQYF. The CDR3 nucleotides are TGTGCCAGCCGCCCCCCGGGTAGCGAGTCCTACGAGCAGTACTTC.

The V and J genes are TRBV12-3 or TRBV12-4 and TRBJ2-2; D remains unclear. V shed 5 bases and J shed 5 bases, with 12 bases lying between them. This CDR3 spans 14 amino acids. The CDR3 loop is CASSPIRLTGELFF. CDR3 coding DNA: TGTGCCAGCAGTCCCATTAGGCTGACCGGGGAGCTGTTTTTT.

The chain joins TRBV7-3 to TRBJ1-2, with TRBD1 as a possible D gene (5 bases). The CDR3 has 14 residues. Per the germline V gene, CDR1 is SGHTA and CDR2 is FQGTGA. V was cut by 2 bases and J by 4 bases, with 11 bases left in between. CDR3 protein: CASSLFSGPYGYTF. Written as DNA, the CDR3 is TGTGCCAGCAGCTTATTTTCGGGGCCCTATGGCTACACCTTC.

This chain connects TRBV5-6 to TRBJ2-7; D call uncertain. This CDR3 has 9 residues. Germline assignment: CDR1 SGHDT and CDR2 YYEEEE. V was trimmed by 0 bases and J by 11 bases, leaving 3 bases between them. In DNA, the CDR3 is TGTGCCAGCAGCTTGGCCGAGTACTTC. Protein: CASSLAEYF.

The chain is built from TRBV6-1 and TRBJ2-2; D unclear. Germline loops: CDR1 MNHNS, CDR2 SASEGT. The ends were cut back, 4 bases at V and 7 bases at J, with 10 bases in the middle. The CDR3 runs 13 residues. This chain's CDR3 is CASSAGYGGELFF. CDR3 nucleotides: TGTGCCAGCAGTGCTGGGTATGGCGGGGAGCTGTTTTTT.

The V call is TRBV29-1, the J call TRBJ1-2, with 7 positions matching TRBD1. CDR3 length equals 14 residues. With V trimmed by 6 bases and J by 1 base, 8 bases remained unmatched. In germline, CDR1 is SQVTM, CDR2 ANQGSEA. The CDR3: CSVQGPGLNYGYTF. CDR3 DNA: TGCAGCGTACAGGGGCCAGGCCTTAACTATGGCTACACCTTC.

This clonotype was seen a few times. The V gene is TRBV11-1, the J gene TRBJ1-1; D is unclear. The CDR3 consists of 12 residues. Trimming stripped 7 bases from V and 5 bases from J, with 11 bases between. The germline V gene has CDR1 SGHAT and CDR2 FQDESV (reference sequence). CDR3 loop: CASKGLRTEAFF. DNA of the CDR3: TGTGCCAGCAAGGGCCTAAGGACTGAAGCTTTCTTT.

The genes are TRBV18 and TRBJ1-1, with TRBD1 as a possible D gene (6 bases). Germline V gene lookup returns CDR1 KGHSH and CDR2 LQKENI. The CDR3 length is 12 residues. V was pared by 9 bases and J by 7 bases, with 15 bases between. The CDR3 region has the DNA TGTGCCAGTCTACAGGGTGACGGTGAAGCTTTCTTT. This gives the protein CASLQGDGEAFF.

This chain links TRBV6-2 or TRBV6-3 with TRBJ2-1; D is unresolved. From germline, CDR1 is MNHEY and CDR2 SVGEGT. The CDR3 loop spans 13 amino acids. The V end lost 6 bases, the J end lost 0 bases, and 6 bases lay between the germline ends. As DNA, the CDR3 is TGTGCCAGCAGAGTGAGCTCCTACAATGAGCAGTTCTTC. Amino acids: CASRVSSYNEQFF.